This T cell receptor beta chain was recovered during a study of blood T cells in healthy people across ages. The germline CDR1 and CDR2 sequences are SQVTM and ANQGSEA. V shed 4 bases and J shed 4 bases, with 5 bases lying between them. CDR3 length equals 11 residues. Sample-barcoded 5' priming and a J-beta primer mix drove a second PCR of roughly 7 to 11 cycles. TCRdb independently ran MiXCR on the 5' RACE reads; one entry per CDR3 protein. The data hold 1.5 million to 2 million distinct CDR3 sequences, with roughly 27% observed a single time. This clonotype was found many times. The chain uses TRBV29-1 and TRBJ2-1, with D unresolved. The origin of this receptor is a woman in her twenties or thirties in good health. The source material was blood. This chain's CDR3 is CSVVVYNEQFF. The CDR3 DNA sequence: TGCAGCGTTGTCGTTTACAATGAGCAGTTCTTC.